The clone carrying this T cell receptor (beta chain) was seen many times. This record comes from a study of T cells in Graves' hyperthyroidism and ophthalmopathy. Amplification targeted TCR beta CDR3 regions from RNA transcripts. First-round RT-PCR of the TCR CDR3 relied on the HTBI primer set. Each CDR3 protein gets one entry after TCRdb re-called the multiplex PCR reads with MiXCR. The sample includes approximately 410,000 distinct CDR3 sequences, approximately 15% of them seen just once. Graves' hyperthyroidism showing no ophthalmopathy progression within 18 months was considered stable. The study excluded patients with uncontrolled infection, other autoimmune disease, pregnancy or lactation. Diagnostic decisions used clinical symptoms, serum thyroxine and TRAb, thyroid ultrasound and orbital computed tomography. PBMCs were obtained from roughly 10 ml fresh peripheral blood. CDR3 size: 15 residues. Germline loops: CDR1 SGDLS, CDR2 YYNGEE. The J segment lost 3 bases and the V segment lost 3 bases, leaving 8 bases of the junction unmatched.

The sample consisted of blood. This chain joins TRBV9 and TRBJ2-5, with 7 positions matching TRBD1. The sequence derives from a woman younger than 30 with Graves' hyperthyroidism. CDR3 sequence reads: CASSESPDRKETQYF. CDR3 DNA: TGTGCCAGCAGCGAGTCCCCGGACAGGAAAGAGACCCAGTACTTC.